These 25 T cell receptor beta chains originate from one sample sequenced in a study of shared clonotypes between healthy human individuals. The repertoire was sequenced with immunoSEQ multiplex PCR; TCRdb's copy has only in-frame clones and lacks some. This table has a few million clones, just over 90% appearing once. As defined, naive CD8 cells were CD45RO-negative and positively selected for CCR7, with terminally differentiated effector memory CD45RA+ cells excluded. Source material: naive CD8+ T cells from PBMCs. The receptors derive from a man aged 18 to 29 in good health. Some clones in this sample may be carry-over from other donors' samples.

The chain combines TRBV27 with TRBJ2-5; D not certain. Looked up from germline, CDR1 is MNHEY and CDR2 is SMNVEV (reference sequence). The CDR3 totals 14 residues. V gave up 4 bases and J gave up 2 bases, with 11 bases separating them. DNA of the CDR3: TGTGCCAGCAGTTCTCTCTCGGTTCAAGAGACCCAGTACTTC. Its protein product is CASSSLSVQETQYF.

Here the CDR3 reads CASSPSDSTYEQYF. The CDR3 DNA is TGTGCCAGTAGTCCCTCGGACAGCACCTACGAGCAGTACTTC. The chain couples TRBV19 to TRBJ2-7; possible D gene TRBD1, 6 bases. The CDR3 length is 14 residues. Trimming cost V 5 bases and J 2 bases, with 13 bases left between them. Per germline, CDR1 LNHDA and CDR2 SQIVND (reference sequence).

The chain employs TRBV9 and TRBJ2-7; tentative D call: TRBD1 (6 bases). The germline V gene encodes CDR1 SGDLS and CDR2 YYNGEE. V dropped 4 bases and J dropped 2 bases, with 10 bases sitting between them. The CDR3 extends over 13 amino acids. This CDR3 is CASSTGNPYEQYF. The CDR3, as DNA: TGTGCCAGCAGCACAGGGAACCCCTACGAGCAGTACTTC.

The table lists this clone with a count of one. Here the CDR3 reads CASSLLTKGDQPQHF. As DNA, the CDR3 is TGTGCCAGCAGCTTACTTACAAAGGGAGATCAGCCCCAGCATTTT. The chain uses TRBV5-5 and TRBJ1-5; D call uncertain. The germline V and J ends were trimmed by 2 bases and 5 bases, with 14 bases remaining between them. Germline values: CDR1 SGHKS, CDR2 YYEKEE (reference sequence). The CDR3 loop spans 15 amino acids. The whole variable domain, remainder taken from reference TRBV5-5 and TRBJ1-5, is DAGVTQSPTHLIKTRGQQVTLRCSPISGHKSVSWYQQVLGQGPQFIFQYYEKEERGRGNFPDRFSARQFPNYSSELNVNALLLGDSALYLCASSLLTKGDQPQHFGDGTRLSIL.

The chain has TRBV4-1 and TRBJ2-5; possibly TRBD1 or TRBD2 for D (6 bases each). V lost 1 base and J lost 0, with 12 bases in between. The CDR3 is made up of 16 amino acids. Germline values: CDR1 MGHRA, CDR2 YSYEKL. The CDR3 loop is CASSQVRDTNQETQYF. The CDR3 region has the DNA TGCGCCAGCAGCCAAGTGCGGGACACAAACCAAGAGACCCAGTACTTC.

This chain connects TRBV28 to TRBJ2-7, with 11 positions matching TRBD2. The CDR3 contains 16 residues. The J segment lost 3 bases and the V segment lost 3 bases, leaving 7 bases of the junction unmatched. Germline assignment: CDR1 MDHEN and CDR2 SYDVKM. Here the CDR3 DNA reads TGTGCCAGCAGTTTTGCCGTTGGGACTAGCGGCTACGAGCAGTACTTC. This sequence encodes CASSFAVGTSGYEQYF.

This chain uses TRBV28 with TRBJ2-7; TRBD2 agrees at 8 bases. The CDR3 extends over 21 amino acids. Germline CDR1 reads MDHEN; CDR2 reads SYDVKM. Losses at the gene ends were 5 bases for V and 4 bases for J; bases not matched to a gene: 28. CDR3: CASSTIRQGFQLAELAYEQYF. CDR3 nucleotides: TGTGCCAGCAGTACCATTCGTCAGGGATTCCAACTAGCGGAGCTAGCTTACGAGCAGTACTTC. Based on the CDR3 plus reference TRBV28 and TRBJ2-7, the full variable domain is DVKVTQSSRYLVKRTGEKVFLECVQDMDHENMFWYRQDPGLGLRLIYFSYDVKMKEKGDIPEGYSVSREKKERFSLILESASTNQTSMYLCASSTIRQGFQLAELAYEQYFGPGTRLTVT.

This rearrangement joins TRBV28 to TRBJ1-1, with D perhaps matching TRBD1 (5 bases). CDR1 is MDHEN, CDR2 SYDVKM, per germline. V shed 6 bases and J shed 5 bases, with 16 bases lying between them. The CDR3 length is 14 residues. This chain's CDR3 is CASRGLGGYTEAFF. CDR3 bases: TGTGCCAGCAGAGGGCTTGGGGGGTATACTGAAGCTTTCTTT.

This chain links TRBV7-9 with TRBJ2-2; 16 bases match TRBD2. CDR3 length: 17 residues. The germline V gene has CDR1 SEHNR and CDR2 FQNEAQ (reference sequence). V shed 5 bases and J 6 bases; nucleotides not matched to a gene: 6. CDR3 nucleotide sequence: TGTGCCAGCAGCCCGGGACTAGCGGGAGGGCCGGCCGGGGAGCTGTTTTTT. Translated, it gives CASSPGLAGGPAGELFF.

This chain joins TRBV5-4 and TRBJ2-3, with D possibly being TRBD2 (5 bases). Germline V gene sequence: CDR1 SGHNT, CDR2 YYREEE (reference sequence). This CDR3 is built from 17 residues. The V end lost 4 bases, the J end lost 1 base, and 19 bases lay between the germline ends. CDR3 sequence: CASSTQPLRAGTDTQYF. As DNA, the CDR3 is TGTGCCAGCAGCACCCAACCCTTGCGGGCTGGCACAGATACGCAGTATTTT.

This clone has more than one count but fewer than ten. Other DNA sequences from this sample encode an identical CDR3 as well. The V and J genes are TRBV9 and TRBJ1-1; D unclear. Trimming removed 0 bases from V and 1 base from J, with 4 bases in between. The CDR3 runs 13 residues. Germline V lookup: CDR1 SGDLS, CDR2 YYNGEE. CDR3 loop: CASSVETNTEAFF. The CDR3 DNA follows: TGTGCCAGCAGCGTAGAGACGAACACTGAAGCTTTCTTT.

J is TRBJ2-7 and V is TRBV27; D is uncertain. CDR1 MNHEY and CDR2 SMNVEV come from the germline V gene (reference sequence). The CDR3 is 13 residues long. V lost 4 bases and J lost 5, with 12 bases in between. The chain's CDR3 is CASSSPLGDEQYF. In nucleotides, the CDR3 is TGTGCCAGCAGTTCACCACTCGGAGACGAGCAGTACTTC.

The CDR3 region is CASGSIDGPATEAFF. CDR3 sequence (DNA): TGTGCTAGTGGTTCGATAGACGGGCCTGCGACTGAAGCTTTCTTT. The genes are TRBV12-5 and TRBJ1-1; D remains ambiguous. CDR1 is LGHNT, CDR2 FRNRAP, per germline. Trimming cost V 4 bases and J 5 bases, with 17 bases left between them. The CDR3 spans 15 residues.

This clone was seen a single time. The V gene is TRBV19, the J gene TRBJ2-2, with 8 positions matching TRBD1. Germline trimming cut 5 bases from V and 4 bases from J; bases unmatched to any gene: 9. This CDR3 is built from 16 residues. Germline V gives CDR1 LNHDA, CDR2 SQIVND (reference sequence). This CDR3 reads CASSPPGTGSTGELFF. CDR3 DNA: TGTGCCAGTAGTCCCCCCGGGACAGGCTCCACCGGGGAGCTGTTTTTT.

The chain carries TRBV28 and TRBJ2-3; no clear D gene. V was trimmed by 10 bases and J by 3 bases, leaving 8 bases between them. The CDR3 is made up of 11 amino acids. Per germline, CDR1 MDHEN and CDR2 SYDVKM. The CDR3 coding sequence is TGTGCCACCAGGCGAACAGATACGCAGTATTTT. This sequence encodes CATRRTDTQYF.

The rearrangement links TRBV4-2 to TRBJ2-3, with D perhaps matching TRBD1 or TRBD2 (5 bases each). The V end was cut by 4 bases, the J end by 0 bases, with 11 bases between. This CDR3 contains 15 residues. Per germline, CDR1 LGHNA and CDR2 YNFKEQ. CDR3 in DNA: TGTGCCAGCAGCCCAGGGACGGAAAGCACAGATACGCAGTATTTT. Amino acids: CASSPGTESTDTQYF.

The J gene is TRBJ1-1, the V gene TRBV5-1, with D possibly being TRBD1 (5 bases). Looked up from germline, CDR1 is SGHRS and CDR2 is YFSETQ. Trimming removed 4 bases at V and 6 bases at J, with 16 bases between. The CDR3 has 14 amino acids. The CDR3 DNA sequence: TGCGCCAGCAGCCCACGGGACGGAGTCCCTGAAGCTTTCTTT. Amino acid sequence: CASSPRDGVPEAFF.

V usage is TRBV4-1 and J usage is TRBJ2-7, with a possible D match to TRBD1 (5 bases). The CDR3 has 15 amino acids. The germline V gene has CDR1 MGHRA and CDR2 YSYEKL. V was clipped by 0 bases and J by 3 bases, with 12 bases between them. CDR3 loop: CASSQDLARDYEQYF. DNA of the CDR3: TGCGCCAGCAGCCAAGATCTGGCCAGGGACTACGAGCAGTACTTC.

The CDR3 bases are TGTGCCAGCAGTGGACACGAGGGACAGGGGGCCGCTCAGTCCTACGAGCAGTACTTC. Its translation: CASSGHEGQGAAQSYEQYF. The genes are TRBV6-1 and TRBJ2-7; 12 bases fit TRBD1. Germline loops: CDR1 MNHNS, CDR2 SASEGT. V lost 4 bases, J lost 1 base, and 14 bases stayed unmatched. The CDR3 runs to 19 residues.

The chain employs TRBV7-9 and TRBJ2-7; 10 bases line up with TRBD2. CDR1 SEHNR and CDR2 FQNEAQ come from the germline V gene (reference sequence). V gave up 5 bases and J gave up 7 bases; unmatched junction bases: 14. The CDR3 length is 16 residues. CDR3: CASSLLAGDRAGEQYF. DNA of the CDR3: TGTGCCAGCAGCCTGCTAGCGGGAGATAGGGCCGGTGAGCAGTACTTC.

This clone was recorded only once. This chain connects TRBV28 to TRBJ1-4; D not certain. The V gene's germline CDR1 is MDHEN and CDR2 SYDVKM. This CDR3 contains 15 residues. Trimming left V 5 bases short and J 4 bases short, with 14 bases between. The chain's CDR3 is CASSVGQDLNEKLFF. The CDR3 DNA reads as TGTGCCAGCAGTGTCGGTCAGGATCTTAATGAAAAACTGTTTTTT.

The V gene is TRBV11-2, the J gene TRBJ2-3; D call uncertain. The CDR3 is 16 amino acids. V shed 5 bases and J shed 1 base, with 16 bases lying between them. Germline CDR1 is SGHAT and CDR2 is FQNNGV. The CDR3 DNA is TGTGCCAGCAGCCGACGATGGAGCCCGCGCACAGATACGCAGTATTTT. Amino acids: CASSRRWSPRTDTQYF.

This chain joins TRBV9 and TRBJ2-7; D possibly matches TRBD1 or TRBD2 (5 bases each). The CDR3 has 16 amino acids. V was shortened by 2 bases and J by 0 bases, with 15 bases between the two germline ends. Germline V gene sequence: CDR1 SGDLS, CDR2 YYNGEE. This CDR3 reads CASSVDGTASSYEQYF. CDR3 bases: TGTGCCAGCAGCGTGGACGGGACGGCGAGCTCCTACGAGCAGTACTTC.

The chain links TRBV13 to TRBJ2-2, with D possibly being TRBD1 (6 bases). The CDR3 has 16 residues. The germline CDR1 and CDR2 sequences are PRHDT and FYEKMQ (reference sequence). Trimming took 4 bases from V and 3 from J, leaving 15 bases between them. CDR3 residues: CASSSLGGVDTGELFF. As DNA, the CDR3 is TGTGCCAGCAGCTCCCTAGGGGGAGTTGACACCGGGGAGCTGTTTTTT.

The chain employs TRBV7-6 and TRBJ2-7, with 9 nucleotides matching TRBD1. The V gene end was trimmed by 5 bases and the J gene end by 6 bases; junction bases not matched to a gene: 8. Germline CDR1 reads SGHVS; CDR2 reads FNYEAQ. The CDR3 is 14 amino acids. CDR3 DNA sequence: TGTGCCAGCAGCCATAACGGGACAGGGCCCGAGCAGTACTTC. Translated, it gives CASSHNGTGPEQYF.